The 22 T cell receptor beta chains below come from one sample, sequenced in a study of blood T cell repertoires in COVID-19. Method: immunoSEQ multiplex PCR; TCRdb's copy keeps in-frame clones and lacks some. The sample records under 200,000 clones, roughly 86% being singletons. Material for sequencing was peripheral blood. All receptors derive from a man over 45 with active or convalescent COVID-19.

The chain is built from TRBV6-4 and TRBJ1-4; perhaps TRBD1 as D (6 bases). The CDR3 covers 15 residues. Germline V gene sequence: CDR1 MRHNA, CDR2 SNTAGT. V was cut by 4 bases and J by 8 bases, with 17 bases left in between. The DNA of the CDR3 is TGTGCCAGCAGTGGGGCTATGGGGGGGGCCGAAAAACTGTTTTTT. Amino acids: CASSGAMGGAEKLFF.

The rearrangement uses TRBV5-5 and TRBJ2-5, with 15 bases matching TRBD2. Trimming cost V 4 bases and J 1 base; bases outside gene matches: 8. The length of the CDR3 is 18 residues. Looked up from germline, CDR1 is SGHKS and CDR2 is YYEKEE (reference sequence). CDR3 amino acids: CASSKGTSGGTSQETQYF. The DNA of the CDR3 is TGTGCCAGCAGCAAGGGGACTAGCGGGGGGACATCCCAAGAGACCCAGTACTTC.

The genes are TRBV5-1 and TRBJ2-3; TRBD2 matches at 9 bases. This CDR3 is built from 16 residues. The J segment lost 5 bases and the V segment lost 4 bases, leaving 11 bases of the junction unmatched. Germline CDR1 is SGHRS and CDR2 is YFSETQ. The CDR3 coding sequence is TGCGCCAGCAGCGTCGGAGGCGGGGGGGCGAAAGATACGCAGTATTTT. Translating it yields CASSVGGGGAKDTQYF.

This chain links TRBV28 with TRBJ2-2; 7 bases line up with TRBD2. This CDR3 spans 17 amino acids. J lost 2 bases, V lost 3 bases, and 9 bases had no gene match. The germline gives CDR1 MDHEN, CDR2 SYDVKM. CDR3 sequence: CASSFTVGRGNTGELFF. The CDR3 DNA reads as TGTGCCAGCAGTTTTACGGTGGGGAGGGGAAACACCGGGGAGCTGTTTTTT.

The V gene is TRBV2, the J gene TRBJ2-1; 9 nucleotides match TRBD2. The germline gives CDR1 SNHLY, CDR2 FYNNEI. The CDR3 runs 15 residues. Trimming cost V 1 base and J 7 bases; bases outside gene matches: 5. The CDR3 sequence: CASSEGLAGYNEQFF. CDR3 coding DNA: TGTGCCAGCAGTGAAGGTCTAGCGGGATATAATGAGCAGTTCTTC. Filled out from reference TRBV2 and TRBJ2-1, the complete variable domain reads EPEVTQTPSHQVTQMGQEVILRCVPISNHLYFYWYRQILGQKVEFLVSFYNNEISEKSEIFDDQFSVERPDGSNFTLKIRSTKLEDSAMYFCASSEGLAGYNEQFFGPGTRLTVL.

In DNA, the CDR3 is TGTGCCAGCAGGCGAAAACCGGGACTAGCGGGAAGCTACAATGAGCAGTTCTTC. Its protein is CASRRKPGLAGSYNEQFF. The chain joins TRBV6-6 to TRBJ2-1; 13 bases line up with TRBD2. Per germline, CDR1 MNHNY and CDR2 SVGAGI (reference sequence). With V trimmed by 6 bases and J by 3 bases, 11 bases remained unmatched. The CDR3 extends over 18 amino acids.

This clone has only a few counts. V usage is TRBV10-3 and J usage is TRBJ1-2, with 7 bases matching TRBD1. V lost 4 bases to trimming and J lost 3 bases; unmatched junction nucleotides: 8. The CDR3 spans 15 residues. CDR1 is ENHRY and CDR2 is SYGVKD in the germline V gene. The CDR3 reads CAISGGGQKDYGYTF. The CDR3 DNA is TGTGCCATCAGTGGTGGGGGACAGAAAGACTATGGCTACACCTTC.

This rearrangement joins TRBV4-1 to TRBJ1-4; 9 nucleotides match TRBD1. V lost 5 bases and J lost 7; bases outside the gene matches: 5. The CDR3 runs 14 residues. Germline values: CDR1 MGHRA, CDR2 YSYEKL. DNA of the CDR3: TGCGCCAGCAGCTTCCGACAGGGGGGTGAAAAACTGTTTTTT. Its translation is CASSFRQGGEKLFF.

This chain connects TRBV5-8 to TRBJ1-6; D is possibly TRBD1 (5 bases). The length of the CDR3 is 14 residues. With 2 bases removed from V and 3 bases from J, the gap between germline ends came to 6 bases. In germline, CDR1 is SGHTS, CDR2 YDEGEE. The CDR3 sequence: CASSFTGYNSPLHF. DNA of the CDR3: TGTGCCAGCAGCTTCACAGGCTATAATTCACCCCTCCACTTT. Filled out from reference TRBV5-8 and TRBJ1-6, the complete variable domain reads EAGVTQSPTHLIKTRGQQATLRCSPISGHTSVYWYQQALGLGLQFLLWYDEGEERNRGNFPPRFSGRQFPNYSSELNVNALELEDSALYLCASSFTGYNSPLHFGNGTRLTVT.

This rearrangement joins TRBV29-1 to TRBJ2-1, with TRBD1 matching 10 bases. This CDR3 region has 14 residues. Germline trimming cut 7 bases from V and 4 bases from J; bases unmatched to any gene: 7. CDR1 is SQVTM and CDR2 is ANQGSEA in the germline V gene. The CDR3 is CSAQRGQGYNEQFF. CDR3 DNA sequence: TGCAGCGCCCAGAGGGGACAGGGGTACAATGAGCAGTTCTTC.

V usage is TRBV7-9 and J usage is TRBJ2-3, with D maybe TRBD1 (5 bases). Trimming took 5 bases from V and 2 from J, leaving 17 bases between them. Germline assignment: CDR1 SEHNR and CDR2 FQNEAQ (reference sequence). The CDR3 contains 16 residues. The CDR3 nucleotides are TGTGCCAGCAGCCCCAGGGCTTTGATTGCCACAGATACGCAGTATTTT. Its translation is CASSPRALIATDTQYF.

The chain employs TRBV11-2 and TRBJ2-2, with 13 bases matching TRBD2. Germline V gene lookup returns CDR1 SGHAT and CDR2 FQNNGV. The J segment lost 6 bases and the V segment lost 5 bases, leaving 12 bases of the junction unmatched. CDR3 length equals 18 residues. The CDR3 reads CASSPGTSGIGTAGELFF. CDR3 bases: TGTGCCAGCAGCCCCGGGACTAGCGGGATTGGAACGGCCGGGGAGCTGTTTTTT.

This clone has more than one count but fewer than ten. The chain joins TRBV12-1 to TRBJ1-6. TRBV12-1 is a known pseudogene. The CDR3 contains 19 residues. CDR3 sequence reads: CASSIPAMRRSSYNSPLHF. Written as DNA, the CDR3 is TGTGCCAGCAGCATCCCCGCAATGAGGCGGAGCTCCTATAATTCACCCCTCCACTTT.

V and J are TRBV5-1 and TRBJ1-3; 7 bases are shared with TRBD1. V trimming: 5 bases; J trimming: 3 bases; junction bases outside the gene matches: 5. The germline V gene has CDR1 SGHRS and CDR2 YFSETQ. CDR3 length: 14 amino acids. In DNA form, the CDR3 reads TGCGCCAGCAGATCCGACAGGGTTGGAAACACCATATATTTT. Its protein product is CASRSDRVGNTIYF.

This clone was seen once. This chain uses TRBV6-5 with TRBJ1-2; 10 nucleotides match TRBD1. The germline CDR1 and CDR2 sequences are MNHEY and SVGAGI. V lost 2 bases to trimming and J lost 13 bases; unmatched junction nucleotides: 10. The CDR3 covers 14 residues. The CDR3 spells CASSYAGTGVAITF. The CDR3, as DNA: TGTGCCAGCAGTTACGCTGGGACAGGGGTCGCTATCACCTTC.

This sequence joins TRBV4-2 and TRBJ1-2; D is perhaps TRBD1 (6 bases). Germline assignment: CDR1 LGHNA and CDR2 YNFKEQ. The V end was cut by 1 base, the J end by 7 bases, with 13 bases between. The CDR3 sequence is 14 residues long. Here the CDR3 reads CASSQGGGGVGYTF. In nucleotides, the CDR3 is TGTGCCAGCAGCCAAGGAGGGGGAGGGGTTGGCTACACCTTC.

The genes are TRBV3-1 (or the pseudogene TRBV3-2) and TRBJ1-1; D call uncertain. V lost 4 bases and J lost 7, with 16 bases in between. The CDR3 extends over 14 amino acids. Germline V CDR1 and CDR2: LGHDT, YNNKEL (reference sequence). CDR3 in amino acids: CASSRGLSAGEAFF. The CDR3 DNA follows: TGTGCCAGCAGCCGAGGACTGTCGGCGGGTGAAGCTTTCTTT.

V gene TRBV27 combines with J gene TRBJ1-2; D possibly corresponds to TRBD1 (5 bases). The ends were cut back, 2 bases at V and 4 bases at J, with 11 bases in the middle. CDR1 and CDR2 (germline): MNHEY, SMNVEV (reference sequence). There are 14 residues in the CDR3. CDR3 coding DNA: TGTGCCAGCAGTTTAGCTGCTGGGGCCTATGGCTACACCTTC. The encoded protein is CASSLAAGAYGYTF.

The V call is TRBV10-3, the J call TRBJ1-3; tentative D call: TRBD1 (5 bases). V gave up 8 bases and J gave up 0 bases, with 14 bases separating them. CDR1 ENHRY and CDR2 SYGVKD come from the germline V gene. CDR3 size: 15 residues. CDR3 region: CAIAGQGRSGNTIYF. The CDR3 nucleotides are TGTGCCATCGCGGGGCAGGGACGCTCTGGAAACACCATATATTTT.

The chain has TRBV4-2 and TRBJ1-2; D is ambiguous. Deletions cut 4 bases from V and 0 bases from J, with 12 bases between. Per germline, CDR1 LGHNA and CDR2 YNFKEQ. This CDR3 is 15 amino acids long. CDR3 sequence reads: CASSPSTEANYGYTF. The CDR3, as DNA: TGTGCCAGCAGCCCCAGCACAGAAGCTAACTATGGCTACACCTTC.

The rearrangement links TRBV5-1 to TRBJ2-5; TRBD2 agrees at 11 bases. The junction had 11 bases not matched to a gene; V was cut back by 5 bases and J by 5 bases. The germline V gene has CDR1 SGHRS and CDR2 YFSETQ. The CDR3 sequence is 16 residues long. The CDR3 sequence: CASSIGLAGGRETQYF. The CDR3 DNA is TGCGCCAGCAGTATTGGGCTAGCGGGGGGAAGGGAGACCCAGTACTTC.

The chain couples TRBV18 to TRBJ1-1; D uncertain. Germline V lookup: CDR1 KGHSH, CDR2 LQKENI. This CDR3 contains 14 residues. V gave up 3 bases and J gave up 0 bases, with 8 bases separating them. The chain's CDR3 is CASSPGPLNTEAFF. CDR3 DNA: TGTGCCAGCTCACCGGGCCCCTTGAACACTGAAGCTTTCTTT. The variable domain in full, completed from reference TRBV18 and TRBJ1-1, reads NAGVMQNPRHLVRRRGQEARLRCSPMKGHSHVYWYRQLPEEGLKFMVYLQKENIIDESGMPKERFSAEFPKEGPSILRIQQVVRGDSAAYFCASSPGPLNTEAFFGQGTRLTVV.